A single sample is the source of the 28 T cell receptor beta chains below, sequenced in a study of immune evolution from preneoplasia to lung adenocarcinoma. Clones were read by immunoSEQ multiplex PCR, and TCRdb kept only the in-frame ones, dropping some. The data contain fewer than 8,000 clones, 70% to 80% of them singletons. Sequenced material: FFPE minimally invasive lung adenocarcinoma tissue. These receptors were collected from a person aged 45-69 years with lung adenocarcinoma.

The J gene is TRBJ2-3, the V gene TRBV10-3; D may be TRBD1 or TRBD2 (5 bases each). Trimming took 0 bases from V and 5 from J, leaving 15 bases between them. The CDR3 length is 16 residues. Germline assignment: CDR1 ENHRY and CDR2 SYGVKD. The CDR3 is CAISESRGELGDTQYF. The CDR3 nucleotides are TGTGCCATCAGTGAGTCGAGGGGCGAATTGGGAGATACGCAGTATTTT.

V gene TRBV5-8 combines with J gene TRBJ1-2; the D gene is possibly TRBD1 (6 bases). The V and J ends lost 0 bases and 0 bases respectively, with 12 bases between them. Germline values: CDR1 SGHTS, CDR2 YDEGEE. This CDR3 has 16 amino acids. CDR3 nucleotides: TGTGCCAGCAGCTTGGAGGGGGACACAACTAACTATGGCTACACCTTC. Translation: CASSLEGDTTNYGYTF.

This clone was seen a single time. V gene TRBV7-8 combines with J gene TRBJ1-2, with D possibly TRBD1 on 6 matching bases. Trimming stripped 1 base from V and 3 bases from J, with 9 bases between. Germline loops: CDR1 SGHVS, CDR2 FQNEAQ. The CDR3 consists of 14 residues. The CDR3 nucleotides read TGTGCCAGCAGCTTAGGAGCAGGGGACTATGGCTACACCTTC. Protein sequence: CASSLGAGDYGYTF.

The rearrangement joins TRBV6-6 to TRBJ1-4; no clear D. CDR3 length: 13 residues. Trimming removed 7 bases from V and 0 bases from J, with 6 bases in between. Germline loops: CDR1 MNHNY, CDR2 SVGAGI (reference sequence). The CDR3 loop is CASNSPTNEKLFF. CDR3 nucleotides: TGTGCCAGCAACTCCCCAACTAATGAAAAACTGTTTTTT.

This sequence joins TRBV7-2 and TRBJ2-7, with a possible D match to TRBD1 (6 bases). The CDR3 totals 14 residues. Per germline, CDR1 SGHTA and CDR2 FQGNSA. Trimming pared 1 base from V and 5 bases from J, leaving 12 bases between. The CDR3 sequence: CASSLVGAPDEQYF. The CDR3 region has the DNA TGTGCCAGCAGCTTAGTGGGGGCCCCCGACGAGCAGTACTTC.

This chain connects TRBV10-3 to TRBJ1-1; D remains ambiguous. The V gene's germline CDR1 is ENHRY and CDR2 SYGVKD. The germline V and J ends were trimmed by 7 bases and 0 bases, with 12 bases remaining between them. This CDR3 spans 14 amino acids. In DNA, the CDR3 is TGTGCCATCAAGATACAATCCTTGAACACTGAAGCTTTCTTT. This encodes CAIKIQSLNTEAFF.

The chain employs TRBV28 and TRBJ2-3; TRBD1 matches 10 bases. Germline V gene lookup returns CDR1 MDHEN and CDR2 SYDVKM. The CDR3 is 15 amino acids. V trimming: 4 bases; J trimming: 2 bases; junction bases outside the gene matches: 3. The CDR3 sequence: CASSSGTGDTDTQYF. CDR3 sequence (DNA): TGTGCCAGCAGTTCCGGGACAGGGGACACAGATACGCAGTATTTT.

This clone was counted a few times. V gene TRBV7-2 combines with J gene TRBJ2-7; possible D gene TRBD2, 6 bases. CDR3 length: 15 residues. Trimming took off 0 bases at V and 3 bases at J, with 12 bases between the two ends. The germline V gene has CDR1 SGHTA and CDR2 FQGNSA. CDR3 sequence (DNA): TGTGCCAGCAGCTTAGCCCCTAGCGAGAGCTACGAGCAGTACTTC. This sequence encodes CASSLAPSESYEQYF. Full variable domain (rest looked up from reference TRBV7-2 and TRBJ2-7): GAGVSQSPSNKVTEKGKDVELRCDPISGHTALYWYRQSLGQGLEFLIYFQGNSAPDKSGLPSDRFSAERTGGSVSTLTIQRTQQEDSAVYLCASSLAPSESYEQYFGPGTRLTVT.

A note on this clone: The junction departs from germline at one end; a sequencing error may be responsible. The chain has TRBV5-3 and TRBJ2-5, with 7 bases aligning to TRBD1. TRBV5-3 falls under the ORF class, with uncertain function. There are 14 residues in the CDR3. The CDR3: CASSLAQGEETQYF. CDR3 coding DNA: TGTGCCAGCAGCTTAGCGCAGGGGGAAGAGACCCAGTACTTC.

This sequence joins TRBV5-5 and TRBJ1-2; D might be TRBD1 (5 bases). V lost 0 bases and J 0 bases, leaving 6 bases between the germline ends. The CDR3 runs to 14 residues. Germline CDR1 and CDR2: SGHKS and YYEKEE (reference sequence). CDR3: CASSLAGANYGYTF. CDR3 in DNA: TGTGCCAGCAGCTTGGCGGGGGCTAACTATGGCTACACCTTC.

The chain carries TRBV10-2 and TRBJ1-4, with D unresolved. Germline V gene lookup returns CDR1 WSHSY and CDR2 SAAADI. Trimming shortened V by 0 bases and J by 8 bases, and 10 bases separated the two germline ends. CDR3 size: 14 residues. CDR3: CASSESSSTEKLFF. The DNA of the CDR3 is TGCGCCAGCAGTGAGTCTAGCTCCACAGAAAAACTGTTTTTT.

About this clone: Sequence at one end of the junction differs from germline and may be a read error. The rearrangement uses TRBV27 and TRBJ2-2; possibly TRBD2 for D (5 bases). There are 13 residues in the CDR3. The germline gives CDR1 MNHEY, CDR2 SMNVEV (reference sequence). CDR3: CASSLSNTGEMFF. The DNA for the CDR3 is TGTGCCAGCAGTTTATCGAACACCGGGGAGATGTTTTTT.

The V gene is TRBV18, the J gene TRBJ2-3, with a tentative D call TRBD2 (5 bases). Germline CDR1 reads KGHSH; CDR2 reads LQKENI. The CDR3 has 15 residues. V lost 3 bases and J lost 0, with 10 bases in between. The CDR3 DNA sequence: TGTGCCAGCTCACCCGACTACCTTAGCACAGATACGCAGTATTTT. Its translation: CASSPDYLSTDTQYF. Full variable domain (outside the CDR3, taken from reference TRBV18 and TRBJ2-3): NAGVMQNPRHLVRRRGQEARLRCSPMKGHSHVYWYRQLPEEGLKFMVYLQKENIIDESGMPKERFSAEFPKEGPSILRIQQVVRGDSAAYFCASSPDYLSTDTQYFGPGTRLTVL.

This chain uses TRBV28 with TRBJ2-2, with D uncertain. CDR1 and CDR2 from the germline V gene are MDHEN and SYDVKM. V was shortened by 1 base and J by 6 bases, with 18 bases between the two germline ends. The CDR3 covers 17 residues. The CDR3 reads CASSLLSVQARAGELFF. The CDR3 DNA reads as TGTGCCAGCAGTTTATTGTCAGTTCAGGCCCGAGCCGGGGAGCTGTTTTTT.

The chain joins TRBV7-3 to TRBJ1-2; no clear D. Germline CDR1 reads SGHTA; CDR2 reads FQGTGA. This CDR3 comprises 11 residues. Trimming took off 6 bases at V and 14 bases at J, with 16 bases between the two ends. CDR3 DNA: TGTGCCAGCAGGCAAGTCACGGGTTTGACCTTC. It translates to CASRQVTGLTF.

The CDR3 reads CAWSVTGGQRSSYEQYF. The CDR3 DNA reads TGTGCCTGGAGTGTAACGGGGGGACAGAGAAGCTCCTACGAGCAGTACTTC. V is TRBV30 and J is TRBJ2-7; D possibly uses TRBD1 or TRBD2 (7 bases each). CDR1 GTSNPN and CDR2 SVGIG come from the germline V gene (reference sequence). V gave up 0 bases and J gave up 0 bases, with 18 bases separating them. There are 17 residues in the CDR3.

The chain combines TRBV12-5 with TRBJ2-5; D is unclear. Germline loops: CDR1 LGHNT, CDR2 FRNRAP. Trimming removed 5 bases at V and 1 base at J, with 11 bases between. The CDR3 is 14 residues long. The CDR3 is CASGPGNSQETQYF. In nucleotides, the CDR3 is TGTGCTAGTGGTCCCGGTAACAGCCAAGAGACCCAGTACTTC.

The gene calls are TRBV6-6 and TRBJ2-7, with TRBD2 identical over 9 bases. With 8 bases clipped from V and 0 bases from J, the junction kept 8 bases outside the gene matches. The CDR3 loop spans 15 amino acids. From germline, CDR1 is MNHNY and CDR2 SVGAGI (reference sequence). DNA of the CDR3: TGTGCCAGCCTCCTAGCGGGAATGTACTCCTACGAGCAGTACTTC. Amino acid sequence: CASLLAGMYSYEQYF.

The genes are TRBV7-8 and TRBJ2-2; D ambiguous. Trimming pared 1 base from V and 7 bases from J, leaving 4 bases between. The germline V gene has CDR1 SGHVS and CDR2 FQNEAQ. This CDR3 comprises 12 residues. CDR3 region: CASSLDIGELFF. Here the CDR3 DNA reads TGTGCCAGCAGCTTAGATATCGGGGAGCTGTTTTTT.

The CDR3 DNA reads as TGTGCCAGCAGCCCAGAGGTACAGGGGGCTAACGAGCAGTACTTC. Its protein is CASSPEVQGANEQYF. This chain connects TRBV7-6 to TRBJ2-7; the match to TRBD1 covers 9 bases. The V gene's germline CDR1 is SGHVS and CDR2 FNYEAQ. Unmatched junction bases numbered 10, after V lost 5 bases and J lost 5 bases. The CDR3 runs 15 residues.

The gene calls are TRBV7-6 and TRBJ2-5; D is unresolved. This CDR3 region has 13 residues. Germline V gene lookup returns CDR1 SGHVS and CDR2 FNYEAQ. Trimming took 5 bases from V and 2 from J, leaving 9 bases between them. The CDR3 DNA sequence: TGTGCCAGCAGCCCTATGCCTCAAGAGACCCAGTACTTC. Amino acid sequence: CASSPMPQETQYF.

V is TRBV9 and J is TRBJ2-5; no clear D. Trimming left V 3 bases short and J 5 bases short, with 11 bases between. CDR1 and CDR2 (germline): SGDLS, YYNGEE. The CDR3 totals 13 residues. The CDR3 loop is CASSDPAGETQYF. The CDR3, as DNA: TGTGCCAGCAGCGACCCGGCCGGGGAGACCCAGTACTTC.

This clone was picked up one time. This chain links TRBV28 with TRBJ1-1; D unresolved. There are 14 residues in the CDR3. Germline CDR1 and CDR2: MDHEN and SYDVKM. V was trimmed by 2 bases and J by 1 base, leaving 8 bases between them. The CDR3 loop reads CASSLISENTEAFF. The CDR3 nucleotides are TGTGCCAGCAGTTTAATATCAGAGAACACTGAAGCTTTCTTT.

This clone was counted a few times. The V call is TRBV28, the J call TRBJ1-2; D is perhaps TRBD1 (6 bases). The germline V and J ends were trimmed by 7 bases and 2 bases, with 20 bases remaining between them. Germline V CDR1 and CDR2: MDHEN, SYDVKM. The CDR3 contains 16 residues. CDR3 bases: TGTGCCAGCATCGCCCCTTGGGAGGGGGAAAACTATGGCTACACCTTC. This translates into CASIAPWEGENYGYTF.

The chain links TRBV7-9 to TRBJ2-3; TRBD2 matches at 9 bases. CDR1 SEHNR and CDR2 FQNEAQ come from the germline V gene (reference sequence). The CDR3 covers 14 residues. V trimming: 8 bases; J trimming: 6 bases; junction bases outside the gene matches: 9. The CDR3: CASSFAGGTDTQYF. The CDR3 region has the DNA TGTGCCAGCTCTTTTGCGGGAGGGACTGATACGCAGTATTTT. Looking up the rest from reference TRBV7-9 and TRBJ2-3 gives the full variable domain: DTGVSQNPRHKITKRGQNVTFRCDPISEHNRLYWYRQTLGQGPEFLTYFQNEAQLEKSRLLSDRFSAERPKGSFSTLEIQRTEQGDSAMYLCASSFAGGTDTQYFGPGTRLTVL.

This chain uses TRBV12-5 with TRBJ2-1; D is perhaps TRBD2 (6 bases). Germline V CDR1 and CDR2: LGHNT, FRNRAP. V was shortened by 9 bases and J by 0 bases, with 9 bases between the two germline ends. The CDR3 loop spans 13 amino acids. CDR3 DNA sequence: TGTGCTAGCGGGGACTCCTCCTACAATGAGCAGTTCTTC. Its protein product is CASGDSSYNEQFF.

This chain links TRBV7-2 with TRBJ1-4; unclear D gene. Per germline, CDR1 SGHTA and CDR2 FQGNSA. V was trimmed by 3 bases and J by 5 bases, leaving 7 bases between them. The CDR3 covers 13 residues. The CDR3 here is CASSLVLNEKLFF. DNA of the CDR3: TGTGCCAGCAGCTTGGTTTTGAATGAAAAACTGTTTTTT.

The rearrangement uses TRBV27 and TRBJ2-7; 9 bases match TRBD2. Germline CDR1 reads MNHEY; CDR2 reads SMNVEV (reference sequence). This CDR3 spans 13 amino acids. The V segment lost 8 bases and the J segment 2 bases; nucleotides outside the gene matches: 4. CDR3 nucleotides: TGTGCCAGCCGACTAGCGGTCACCTACGAGCAGTACTTC. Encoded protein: CASRLAVTYEQYF.